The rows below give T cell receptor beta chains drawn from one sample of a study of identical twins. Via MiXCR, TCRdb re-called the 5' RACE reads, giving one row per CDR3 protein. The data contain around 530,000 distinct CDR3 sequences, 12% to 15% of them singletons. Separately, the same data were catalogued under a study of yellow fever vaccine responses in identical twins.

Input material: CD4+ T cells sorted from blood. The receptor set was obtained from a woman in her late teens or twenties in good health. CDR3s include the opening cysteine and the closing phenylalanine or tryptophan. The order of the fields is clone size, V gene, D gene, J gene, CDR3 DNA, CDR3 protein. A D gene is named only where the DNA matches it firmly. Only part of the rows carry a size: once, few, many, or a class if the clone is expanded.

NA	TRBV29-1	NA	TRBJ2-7	TGCAGCGTTGGAAAGGGGAAGGGCGAGCAGTACTTC	CSVGKGKGEQYF
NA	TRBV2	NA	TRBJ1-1	TGTGCCAGCAGTGAACAGGGGAGGAACACTGAAGCTTTCTTT	CASSEQGRNTEAFF
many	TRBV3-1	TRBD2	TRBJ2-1	TGTGCCAGCAGTCCCGTGTTAGCGGGCTCCTACAATGAGCAGTTCTTC	CASSPVLAGSYNEQFF
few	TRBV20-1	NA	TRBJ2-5	TGCAGTGCTCGGTGGGACGCGCACCAAGAGACCCAGTACTTC	CSARWDAHQETQYF
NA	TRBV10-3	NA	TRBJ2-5	TGTGCCATCAGTGGTCGGCTAGCGCCCGAGTTGGTGGAGACCCAGTACTTC	CAISGRLAPELVETQYF
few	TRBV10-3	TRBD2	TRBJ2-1	TGTGCCATCAGTGGACTAGCGGAAGTCTCCTACAATGAGCAGTTCTTC	CAISGLAEVSYNEQFF
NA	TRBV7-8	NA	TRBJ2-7	TGTGCCAGCAGCTTGGTGGCCGGGGACTCCTACGAGCAGTACTTC	CASSLVAGDSYEQYF
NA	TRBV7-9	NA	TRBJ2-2	TGTGCCAGCAGCCAGGGACACCTTAACACCGGGGAGCTGTTTTTT	CASSQGHLNTGELFF
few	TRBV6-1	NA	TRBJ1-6	TGTGCCGCCGGTAAAGCCTATAATTCACCCCTCCACTTT	CAAGKAYNSPLHF
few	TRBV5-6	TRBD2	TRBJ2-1	TGTGCCAGCACTCGGCGGGGGTTAGTGACCATTTCGAACAATGAGCAGTTCTTC	CASTRRGLVTISNNEQFF
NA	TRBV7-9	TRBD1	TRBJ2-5	TGTGCCAGCAGGGGCCTGTGGACAGGGGGGATAGAGACCCAGTACTTC	CASRGLWTGGIETQYF
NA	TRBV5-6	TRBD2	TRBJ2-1	TGTGCCAGCAGCCCAACCTTAGCGGGAGGGCCGCGGTTCTTC	CASSPTLAGGPRFF
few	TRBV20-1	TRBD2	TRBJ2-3	TGCAGTGCCCCAAGACTAGCGGGGCGCACAGATACGCAGTATTTT	CSAPRLAGRTDTQYF
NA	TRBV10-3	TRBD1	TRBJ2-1	TGTGCCACCCGGGACAGGGGAATGGCTGAGCAGTTCTTC	CATRDRGMAEQFF
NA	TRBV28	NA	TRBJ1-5	TGTGCCAGCAGTTCCCCGGCGGGGTGGAATCAGCCCCAGCATTTT	CASSSPAGWNQPQHF
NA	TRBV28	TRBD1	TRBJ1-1	TGTGCCAGCAGTTTATCGACAGGGAGGGCTTTCTTT	CASSLSTGRAFF
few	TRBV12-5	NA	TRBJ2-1	TGTGCTAGTGGTCGAAGCGGATCGGGCACAATTGAGCAGTTCTTC	CASGRSGSGTIEQFF
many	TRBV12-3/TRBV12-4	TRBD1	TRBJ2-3	TGTGCCAGCAGTAACAGGGGCTTAGACTGGACAGATACGCAGTATTTT	CASSNRGLDWTDTQYF
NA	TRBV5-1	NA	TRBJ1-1	TGCGCCAGCAGATTGACAGGATACACTGAAGCTTTCTTT	CASRLTGYTEAFF
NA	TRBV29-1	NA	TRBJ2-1	TGCAGCGTTGAAGGGGGATCGCGGCCCAGCTCCTACAATGAGCAGTTCTTC	CSVEGGSRPSSYNEQFF
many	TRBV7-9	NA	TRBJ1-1	TGTGCCAGCAGCACGGTCAACACTGAAGCTTTCTTT	CASSTVNTEAFF
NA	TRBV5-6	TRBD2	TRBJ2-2	TGTGCCAGCAGATTAGGCCCAGGCAGCGGGACGAACACCGGGGAGCTGTTTTTT	CASRLGPGSGTNTGELFF
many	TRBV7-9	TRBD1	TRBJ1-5	TGTGCCAGCAGCCTGGGGACAGTACCCCAGCATTTT	CASSLGTVPQHF
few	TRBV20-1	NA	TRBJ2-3	TGCAGTGCTAGCCCCATTACAGATACGCAGTATTTT	CSASPITDTQYF
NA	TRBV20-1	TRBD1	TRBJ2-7	TGCAGTGCTGGGCCCGGGACAGGGAATAACTACGAGCAGTACTTC	CSAGPGTGNNYEQYF
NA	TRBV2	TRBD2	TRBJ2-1	TGTGCCAGCAGGGGTAGCGGGAGGCTTGGACAGTTCTTC	CASRGSGRLGQFF
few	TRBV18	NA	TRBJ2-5	TGTGCCAGCCAGAAGGCGACAGGACAAGAGACCCAGTACTTC	CASQKATGQETQYF
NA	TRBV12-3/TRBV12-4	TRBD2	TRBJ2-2	TGTGCCAGCAGTCTACCAAGACTAGCGGGAGGTACCGGGGAGCTGTTTTTT	CASSLPRLAGGTGELFF
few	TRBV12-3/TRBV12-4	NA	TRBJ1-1	TGTGCCAGCACCCCAGCCCCCTACACTGAAGCTTTCTTT	CASTPAPYTEAFF
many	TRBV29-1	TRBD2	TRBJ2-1	TGCAGCTACGAGCGGGAGGGCCTCGTTGAGCAGTTCTTC	CSYEREGLVEQFF
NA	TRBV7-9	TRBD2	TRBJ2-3	TGTGCCAGCAGCACGGGACTAGCGATGGCGGGCACAGATACGCAGTATTTT	CASSTGLAMAGTDTQYF
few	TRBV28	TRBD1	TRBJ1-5	TGTGCCAGCACCATATGGGACAGGGTCCCTCAGCCCCAGCATTTT	CASTIWDRVPQPQHF
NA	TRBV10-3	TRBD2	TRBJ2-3	TGTGCCATCAGTGAGGAATCTAGCGGAGCGGATACGCAGTATTTT	CAISEESSGADTQYF
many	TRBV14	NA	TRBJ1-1	TGTGCCAGCAGCCTTCAGGGATTCACTGAAGCTTTCTTT	CASSLQGFTEAFF
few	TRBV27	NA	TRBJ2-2	TGTGCCAGCAGACCTAGCCGGGTCGGGGAGCTGTTTTTT	CASRPSRVGELFF
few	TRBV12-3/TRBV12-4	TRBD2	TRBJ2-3	TGTGCCAGCAGTTTAAGGGCTAGCGGGAACGCAGATACGCAGTATTTT	CASSLRASGNADTQYF
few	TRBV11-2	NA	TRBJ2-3	TGTGCCAGCAGCTTAGTCGGACTACGCACAGATACGCAGTATTTT	CASSLVGLRTDTQYF
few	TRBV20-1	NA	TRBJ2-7	TGCAGTGCTACCCCCGGGACAACCTACGAGCAGTACTTC	CSATPGTTYEQYF
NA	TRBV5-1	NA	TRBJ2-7	TGCGCCAGCAGCTTCGCGGGCCCTCCCTACGAGCAGTACTTC	CASSFAGPPYEQYF
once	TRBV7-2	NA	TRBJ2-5	TGTGCCAGCAGCTGGATACAAGAGACCCAGTACTTC	CASSWIQETQYF
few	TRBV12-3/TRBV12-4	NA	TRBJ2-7	TGTGCCAGCAGCAGGACAGAGAACCTTGGTCGATACGAGCAGTACTTC	CASSRTENLGRYEQYF
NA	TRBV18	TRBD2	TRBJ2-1	TGTGCCAGCTCACCACCTGGCGGACTAGCCCTCAATGAGCAGTTCTTC	CASSPPGGLALNEQFF
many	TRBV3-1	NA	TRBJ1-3	TGTGCCAGCAGCCAAGATCCACAGGGCTCTAGAAACACCATATATTTT	CASSQDPQGSRNTIYF
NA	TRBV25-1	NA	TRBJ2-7	TGTGCCAGCAGTGAATCCACAGTCGCACCCTACGAGCAGTACTTC	CASSESTVAPYEQYF
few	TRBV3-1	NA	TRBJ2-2	TGTGCCAGCAGCCAAGATCGGGCGGGATTGACCGGGGAGCTGTTTTTT	CASSQDRAGLTGELFF
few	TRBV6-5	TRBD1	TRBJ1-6	TGTGCCAGCAGTTACTTGGACAGGGTGGAATCACCCCTCCACTTT	CASSYLDRVESPLHF
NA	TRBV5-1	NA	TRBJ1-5	TGCGCCAGCAGCACAGATAGCAATCAGCCCCAGCATTTT	CASSTDSNQPQHF
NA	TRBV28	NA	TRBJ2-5	TGTGCCAGCAGCCCGATGGCCGCCGCGTGGCAAGAGACCCAGTACTTC	CASSPMAAAWQETQYF
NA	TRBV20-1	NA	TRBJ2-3	TGCAGTGCTAGAAACAGTGAGGTTTACACAGATACGCAGTATTTT	CSARNSEVYTDTQYF
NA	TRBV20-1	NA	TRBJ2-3	TGCAGTGCTAGCGCCCCGAGCGCGGGGTGGGATACGCAGTATTTT	CSASAPSAGWDTQYF